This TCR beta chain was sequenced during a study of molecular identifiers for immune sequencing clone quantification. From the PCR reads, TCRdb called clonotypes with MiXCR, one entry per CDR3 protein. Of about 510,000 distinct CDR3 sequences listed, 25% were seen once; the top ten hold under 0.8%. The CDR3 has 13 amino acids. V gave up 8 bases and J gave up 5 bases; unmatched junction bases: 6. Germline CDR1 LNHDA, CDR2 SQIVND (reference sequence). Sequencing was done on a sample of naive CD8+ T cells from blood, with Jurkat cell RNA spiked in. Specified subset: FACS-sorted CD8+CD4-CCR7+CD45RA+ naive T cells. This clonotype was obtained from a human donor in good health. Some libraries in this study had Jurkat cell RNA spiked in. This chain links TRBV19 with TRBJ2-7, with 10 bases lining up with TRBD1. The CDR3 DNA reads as TGTGCCAGTGGGACAGGGGTCGTCGACGAGCAGTACTTC. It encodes CASGTGVVDEQYF.